The text below deals with one T cell receptor (beta chain). What it recognizes is unknown. The use of a sample-barcoded 5' primer and a J-beta primer mix characterized a second PCR of about 7 to 12 cycles. MiXCR, applied by TCRdb to the 5' RACE reads, yields one record per CDR3 protein. The sample includes 600,000 or so distinct CDR3 sequences, around half of them seen just once. The entry originates in a study of blood T cells in healthy people across ages. Caucasian individuals from Russia who were healthy and aged 6 to 90 acted as donors. PBMCs, at least 7 million per sample, were isolated. Germline loops: CDR1 ENHRY, CDR2 SYGVKD. CDR3 length equals 15 residues. V was clipped by 2 bases and J by 4 bases, with 13 bases between them. General study findings and limits: Relative to aged donors, long-lived donors carried more naive CD4+ cells and displayed higher diversity.

This TCR was recovered from a man older than 75 in good health. The specimen sequenced was blood. The gene calls are TRBV10-3 and TRBJ2-3; weak D call: TRBD2 (7 bases). CDR3 sequence (DNA): TGTGCCATCAGTGAGAGGGGGGGGTCTGCAGATACGCAGTATTTT. It yields the protein CAISERGGSADTQYF.